These 31 T cell receptor beta chains came from one sample sequenced in a study of cytomegalovirus exposure and HLA in healthy donors. The primer mix had 60 Vbeta and 13 Jbeta primers. The assay was immunoSEQ multiplex PCR, and TCRdb's table has in-frame clones only and misses some. The sample gives 100,000 to 150,000 clones, about 76% of which show up once; 1.1% to 1.5% is in the top ten. Material for sequencing was PBMCs. The receptors here all came from a woman in her 40s in good health and CMV-seronegative.

As regards this clone: The same CDR3 also results from other DNA sequences found in this sample. The CDR3 region is CASSYSGGYSYEQYF. CDR3 in DNA: TGTGCCAGCAGTTACAGTGGGGGGTACAGCTACGAGCAGTACTTC. This chain uses TRBV6-6 with TRBJ2-7; weak D call: TRBD2 (6 bases). The CDR3 has 15 amino acids. CDR1 MNHNY and CDR2 SVGAGI come from the germline V gene (reference sequence). V lost 2 bases, J lost 3 bases, and 14 bases lay in between.

The J gene is TRBJ2-7, the V gene TRBV9; no reliable D call. The CDR3 is 13 amino acids. With 3 bases removed from V and 2 bases from J, the gap between germline ends came to 9 bases. Germline lookup yields CDR1 SGDLS and CDR2 YYNGEE. The CDR3 reads CASSAGQTYEQYF. The CDR3 region has the DNA TGTGCCAGCAGCGCAGGCCAAACCTACGAGCAGTACTTC.

V usage is TRBV2 and J usage is TRBJ1-2; weak D call: TRBD1 (6 bases). This CDR3 has 14 amino acids. V was trimmed by 3 bases and J by 5 bases, leaving 13 bases between them. Germline lookup yields CDR1 SNHLY and CDR2 FYNNEI. The CDR3 here is CASSDLGAWYGYTF. The CDR3 DNA sequence: TGTGCCAGCAGTGATTTGGGGGCCTGGTATGGCTACACCTTC.

The genes are TRBV28 and TRBJ1-5; no clear D gene. Per the germline V gene, CDR1 is MDHEN and CDR2 is SYDVKM. The CDR3 sequence is 12 residues long. Deletions cut 5 bases from V and 2 bases from J, with 4 bases between. CDR3 DNA: TGTGCCAGCAGTGCGGGCAATCAGCCCCAGCATTTT. Its translation: CASSAGNQPQHF.

J is TRBJ1-2 and V is TRBV5-8, with D perhaps TRBD1 (5 bases). CDR3 length: 13 amino acids. CDR1 SGHTS and CDR2 YDEGEE come from the germline V gene. V lost 1 base to trimming and J lost 6 bases, with 10 bases between them. CDR3 sequence: CASSLQGRDGYTF. The CDR3 region has the DNA TGTGCCAGCAGCTTGCAGGGAAGGGATGGCTACACCTTC.

The chain is built from TRBV10-3 and TRBJ1-2; 7 bases are a match to TRBD1. The CDR3 sequence is 14 residues long. Losses at the gene ends were 6 bases for V and 1 base for J; bases not matched to a gene: 5. From germline, CDR1 is ENHRY and CDR2 SYGVKD. The CDR3 loop reads CAIRGGQVNYGYTF. The CDR3 DNA reads TGTGCCATCAGGGGAGGACAGGTTAACTATGGCTACACCTTC.

The J gene is TRBJ2-1, the V gene TRBV29-1; the D gene is possibly TRBD2 (5 bases). Trimming cost V 7 bases and J 8 bases, with 18 bases left between them. The CDR3 runs to 13 residues. The germline V gene encodes CDR1 SQVTM and CDR2 ANQGSEA. The CDR3 coding sequence is TGCAGCGGTGGGTTTGGCGCGGGCTATGAGCAGTTCTTC. This gives the protein CSGGFGAGYEQFF.

This chain uses TRBV2 with TRBJ2-5; D unclear. The CDR3 has 12 residues. The germline V gene encodes CDR1 SNHLY and CDR2 FYNNEI. Between the trimmed V and J ends, which lost 4 bases and 1 base, there was a span of 4 bases. The chain's CDR3 is CASSVVQETQYF. CDR3 nucleotide sequence: TGTGCCAGCAGTGTAGTCCAAGAGACCCAGTACTTC.

This clone was seen only once. This chain connects TRBV30 to TRBJ1-2, with a tentative D call TRBD1 (5 bases). V lost 0 bases, J lost 0 bases, and 5 bases lay in between. This CDR3 region has 13 residues. CDR1 and CDR2 from the germline V gene are GTSNPN and SVGIG (reference sequence). The CDR3 nucleotides read TGTGCCTGGAGTGTAGGGGCTAACTATGGCTACACCTTC. This gives the protein CAWSVGANYGYTF.

The chain couples TRBV19 to TRBJ2-3, with 16 bases matching TRBD2. V trimming: 1 base; J trimming: 5 bases; junction bases outside the gene matches: 18. The length of the CDR3 is 22 residues. Germline lookup yields CDR1 LNHDA and CDR2 SQIVND (reference sequence). CDR3 coding DNA: TGTGCCAGTAGTATAGCCGCCGGGGGTCCGGGACTAGCGGGGGGGCCCCGAGATACGCAGTATTTT. Its translation: CASSIAAGGPGLAGGPRDTQYF. Combining the CDR3 with reference TRBV19 and TRBJ2-3 gives the whole variable domain DGGITQSPKYLFRKEGQNVTLSCEQNLNHDAMYWYRQDPGQGLRLIYYSQIVNDFQKGDIAEGYSVSREKKESFPLTVTSAQKNPTAFYLCASSIAAGGPGLAGGPRDTQYFGPGTRLTVL.

The chain joins TRBV5-4 to TRBJ1-3; 8 nucleotides align to TRBD1. Germline V gives CDR1 SGHNT, CDR2 YYREEE (reference sequence). V was clipped by 3 bases and J by 5 bases; unmatched bases: 10. The CDR3 length is 16 residues. CDR3 amino acids: CASSSGGQGQRNTIYF. In DNA, the CDR3 is TGTGCCAGCAGCTCTGGAGGACAGGGTCAGAGAAACACCATATATTTT.

The chain joins TRBV2 to TRBJ2-3; 11 positions agree with TRBD2. Trimming took 4 bases from V and 4 from J; bases not matched to a gene: 7. Per germline, CDR1 SNHLY and CDR2 FYNNEI. The CDR3 has 16 residues. The CDR3 DNA sequence: TGTGCCAGCAGTGGTGCTAGCGGGGGGCGTGCAGATACGCAGTATTTT. This translates into CASSGASGGRADTQYF.

This chain links TRBV5-6 with TRBJ2-7; 9 bases map to TRBD1. CDR1 is SGHDT, CDR2 YYEEEE, per germline. The trim removed 3 bases at V and 1 base at J, leaving 5 bases unmatched. The CDR3 extends over 15 amino acids. The CDR3 DNA is TGTGCCAGCAGCTGGACCGGGACAGGGTCCTACGAGCAGTACTTC. Translating it yields CASSWTGTGSYEQYF.

The V gene is TRBV19, the J gene TRBJ1-1; 9 positions agree with TRBD1. Germline CDR1 LNHDA, CDR2 SQIVND (reference sequence). This CDR3 contains 14 residues. The V segment lost 4 bases and the J segment 10 bases; nucleotides outside the gene matches: 10. Here the CDR3 reads CASSTDRGFNRAFF. In DNA, the CDR3 is TGTGCCAGTAGTACTGACAGGGGGTTTAATCGAGCTTTCTTT.

The chain recombines TRBV27 with TRBJ1-1, with TRBD1 identical over 7 bases. Per germline, CDR1 MNHEY and CDR2 SMNVEV (reference sequence). This CDR3 contains 14 residues. The J segment lost 3 bases and the V segment lost 5 bases, leaving 6 bases of the junction unmatched. CDR3 sequence (DNA): TGTGCCAGCAGTCCGAGACAGGGTTACACTGAAGCTTTCTTT. Protein: CASSPRQGYTEAFF.

The chain joins TRBV9 to TRBJ2-5; the D is unclear. V gave up 0 bases and J gave up 1 base, with 10 bases separating them. Germline V lookup: CDR1 SGDLS, CDR2 YYNGEE. CDR3 length: 15 residues. The CDR3 here is CASSVAPQVQETQYF. CDR3 nucleotides: TGTGCCAGCAGCGTAGCCCCCCAGGTCCAAGAGACCCAGTACTTC. Full variable domain (rest looked up from reference TRBV9 and TRBJ2-5): DSGVTQTPKHLITATGQRVTLRCSPRSGDLSVYWYQQSLDQGLQFLIQYYNGEERAKGNILERFSAQQFPDLHSELNLSSLELGDSALYFCASSVAPQVQETQYFGPGTRLLVL.

This clone was detected once. The chain combines TRBV10-3 with TRBJ1-2; D is unclear. Germline assignment: CDR1 ENHRY and CDR2 SYGVKD. The CDR3 consists of 13 residues. The V gene lost 3 bases and the J gene lost 8 bases, with 13 bases spanning the gap. The CDR3 nucleotides are TGTGCCATCAGTGAATCGGGGAAAGGAGGCTACACCTTC. As protein: CAISESGKGGYTF.

The chain has TRBV30 and TRBJ1-1; TRBD1 aligns across 9 bases. CDR1 is GTSNPN, CDR2 SVGIG, per germline (reference sequence). This CDR3 comprises 16 residues. This CDR3 is CALEPGTGRTNTEAFF. The CDR3, as DNA: TGTGCGTTGGAGCCCGGGACAGGGAGGACTAACACTGAAGCTTTCTTT.

In DNA form, the CDR3 reads TGTGCCAGCAGCGTTCGACTAGCGGGGTACAATGAGCAGTTCTTC. Translating gives CASSVRLAGYNEQFF. The chain couples TRBV11-1 to TRBJ2-1; TRBD2 matches at 11 bases. Per germline, CDR1 SGHAT and CDR2 FQDESV (reference sequence). CDR3 length equals 15 residues. V trimming: 5 bases; J trimming: 4 bases; junction bases outside the gene matches: 4.

This clone was picked up a small number of times. The chain is built from TRBV5-1 and TRBJ2-4; possibly TRBD1 for D (6 bases). The CDR3 runs to 14 residues. The germline V gene encodes CDR1 SGHRS and CDR2 YFSETQ. V was pared by 0 bases and J by 4 bases, with 8 bases between. CDR3 sequence: CASSLEQGKNIQYF. The CDR3, as DNA: TGCGCCAGCAGCTTGGAACAGGGAAAAAACATTCAGTACTTC.

There are a few counts of this clone. The chain recombines TRBV4-1 with TRBJ2-7; 8 nucleotides align to TRBD1. Unmatched junction bases numbered 4, after V lost 1 base and J lost 2 bases. The CDR3 contains 15 residues. Per the germline V gene, CDR1 is MGHRA and CDR2 is YSYEKL. In nucleotides, the CDR3 is TGCGCCAGCAGCCAAGGGACAGGGCCTACCTACGAGCAGTACTTC. It is translated as CASSQGTGPTYEQYF.

The V and J genes are TRBV7-8 and TRBJ1-1; the D gene is possibly TRBD1 (5 bases). The CDR3 runs 17 residues. Germline V gene sequence: CDR1 SGHVS, CDR2 FQNEAQ. V was trimmed by 5 bases and J by 0 bases, leaving 19 bases between them. This chain's CDR3 is CASSLMGQGLVNTEAFF. CDR3 in DNA: TGTGCCAGCAGCCTCATGGGCCAGGGATTGGTGAACACTGAAGCTTTCTTT.

The chain uses TRBV19 and TRBJ1-2, with D tentatively TRBD1 (6 bases). Per the germline V gene, CDR1 is LNHDA and CDR2 is SQIVND (reference sequence). This CDR3 spans 15 amino acids. Trimming shortened V by 3 bases and J by 8 bases, and 19 bases separated the two germline ends. CDR3 sequence reads: CASSIAGQPVMGYTF. The CDR3 DNA sequence: TGTGCCAGTAGTATCGCCGGACAGCCCGTTATGGGCTACACCTTC.

This chain joins TRBV5-6 and TRBJ2-7; D unresolved. Germline CDR1 and CDR2: SGHDT and YYEEEE. Trimming pared 2 bases from V and 6 bases from J, leaving 18 bases between. The CDR3 extends over 15 amino acids. CDR3: CASSFLFAFNSEQYF. In DNA, the CDR3 is TGTGCCAGCAGCTTTTTGTTCGCGTTTAATTCCGAGCAGTACTTC.

This clone was seen only once. The rearrangement joins TRBV7-8 to TRBJ2-7; 7 nucleotides match TRBD1. Germline-derived CDR1 and CDR2 are SGHVS and FQNEAQ. The CDR3 length is 15 residues. V lost 5 bases and J lost 4; bases outside the gene matches: 11. In nucleotides, the CDR3 is TGTGCCAGCAGCCTATTGGACAGGCCACTATACGAGCAGTACTTC. Translation gives CASSLLDRPLYEQYF. The complete variable domain, with remaining parts taken from reference TRBV7-8 and TRBJ2-7, reads GAGVSQSPRYKVAKRGQDVALRCDPISGHVSLFWYQQALGQGPEFLTYFQNEAQLDKSGLPSDRFFAERPEGSVSTLKIQRTQQEDSAVYLCASSLLDRPLYEQYFGPGTRLTVT.

There are a few counts of this clone. This chain joins TRBV5-1 and TRBJ1-1; 10 positions match TRBD1. The germline CDR1 and CDR2 sequences are SGHRS and YFSETQ. Unmatched junction bases numbered 7, after V lost 3 bases and J lost 5 bases. The length of the CDR3 is 15 residues. The CDR3 reads CASSYRQGAGTEAFF. The CDR3 bases are TGCGCCAGCAGCTATAGACAGGGGGCTGGGACTGAAGCTTTCTTT.

V gene TRBV5-4 combines with J gene TRBJ2-2, with 9 bases lining up with TRBD2. Germline CDR1 SGHNT, CDR2 YYREEE (reference sequence). V dropped 4 bases and J dropped 5; count of bases not matched to a gene: 12. This CDR3 region has 17 residues. CDR3 loop: CASSRASTSGRTGELFF. DNA of the CDR3: TGTGCCAGCAGCCGCGCGTCGACTAGCGGCAGGACCGGGGAGCTGTTTTTT.

This clone was seen a handful of times. This rearrangement joins TRBV6-5 to TRBJ2-7, with 7 bases identical to TRBD1. The V gene end was trimmed by 6 bases and the J gene end by 5 bases; junction bases not matched to a gene: 13. CDR3 size: 15 residues. Germline V lookup: CDR1 MNHEY, CDR2 SVGAGI. The CDR3 nucleotides read TGTGCCAGCAGGTCGAAGGGGGCGGTTGGGGACGAGCAGTACTTC. It encodes CASRSKGAVGDEQYF.

The chain recombines TRBV29-1 with TRBJ2-3, with D possibly matching TRBD2 (5 bases). This CDR3 region has 13 residues. The V gene's germline CDR1 is SQVTM and CDR2 ANQGSEA. V was clipped by 7 bases and J by 2 bases, with 13 bases between them. CDR3 sequence (DNA): TGCAGCGCAAGGACTTTATTCACAGATACGCAGTATTTT. Translated, it gives CSARTLFTDTQYF.

V is TRBV28 and J is TRBJ1-2, with 9 bases that match TRBD1. The CDR3 sequence is 16 residues long. The germline CDR1 and CDR2 sequences are MDHEN and SYDVKM. The V and J ends lost 6 bases and 2 bases, in that order; junction bases with no gene match: 10. CDR3 DNA: TGTGCCAGCAGCGTTACAGGGGGCGCGGGGAACTATGGCTACACCTTC. It yields the protein CASSVTGGAGNYGYTF.

The rearrangement links TRBV7-6 to TRBJ2-1, with D possibly matching TRBD2 (6 bases). The V gene's germline CDR1 is SGHVS and CDR2 FNYEAQ. V lost 5 bases and J 0 bases, leaving 11 bases between the germline ends. This CDR3 has 15 amino acids. The CDR3: CASSDAGSSYNEQFF. For the CDR3, the DNA is TGTGCCAGCAGCGACGCGGGGTCCTCCTACAATGAGCAGTTCTTC. Based on the CDR3 plus reference TRBV7-6 and TRBJ2-1, the full variable domain is GAGVSQSPRYKVTKRGQDVALRCDPISGHVSLYWYRQALGQGPEFLTYFNYEAQQDKSGLPNDRFSAERPEGSISTLTIQRTEQRDSAMYRCASSDAGSSYNEQFFGPGTRLTVL.